Listed here are 21 T cell receptor beta chains from one sample, sequenced in a study of blood T cell repertoires in COVID-19. Measured with immunoSEQ multiplex PCR; TCRdb has only the in-frame clones, and not every one. The sample carries around 45,000 clones, about nine tenths recorded once. What was sequenced was peripheral blood. These receptor sequences come from a man in his 60s with active COVID-19.

V gene TRBV28 combines with J gene TRBJ2-1; 7 bases agree with TRBD2. V gave up 10 bases and J gave up 0 bases; unmatched junction bases: 6. Germline V gives CDR1 MDHEN, CDR2 SYDVKM. The CDR3 consists of 14 residues. CDR3 sequence: CAITGTNSYNEQFF. CDR3 DNA sequence: TGTGCCATCACCGGGACTAACTCCTACAATGAGCAGTTCTTC.

The chain combines TRBV24-1 with TRBJ2-5, with TRBD1 matching 8 bases. V shed 4 bases and J 2 bases; nucleotides not matched to a gene: 5. The CDR3 has 15 amino acids. The V gene's germline CDR1 is KGHDR and CDR2 SFDVKD. DNA of the CDR3: TGTGCCACCAGTGAATCGGACAGGGTTCAAGAGACCCAGTACTTC. This encodes CATSESDRVQETQYF.

J is TRBJ2-1 and V is TRBV6-2 or TRBV6-3, with TRBD2 as a possible D gene (6 bases). Trimming left V 6 bases short and J 4 bases short, with 13 bases between. The CDR3 has 14 residues. The germline gives CDR1 MNHEY, CDR2 SVGEGT. This CDR3 reads CASSEGLRYNEQFF. Here the CDR3 DNA reads TGTGCCAGCAGCGAGGGACTTCGTTACAATGAGCAGTTCTTC.

The V and J genes are TRBV14 and TRBJ2-3; 8 nucleotides align to TRBD1. With 4 bases clipped from V and 1 base from J, the junction kept 1 base outside the gene matches. Germline loops: CDR1 SGHDN, CDR2 FVKESK. This CDR3 is built from 14 residues. For the CDR3, the DNA is TGTGCCAGCAGCCCGACAGGGGGCACAGATACGCAGTATTTT. Encoded protein: CASSPTGGTDTQYF.

V and J are TRBV5-1 and TRBJ1-6; unclear D gene. The CDR3 consists of 16 residues. Germline values: CDR1 SGHRS, CDR2 YFSETQ. Trimming cost V 4 bases and J 0 bases, with 11 bases left between them. CDR3 sequence (DNA): TGCGCCAGCAGCCCAGCGGGCTTCTCCTATAATTCACCCCTCCACTTT. This codes for CASSPAGFSYNSPLHF.

The J gene is TRBJ2-3, the V gene TRBV11-3, with TRBD2 identical over 10 bases. V trimming: 2 bases; J trimming: 1 base; junction bases outside the gene matches: 3. In germline, CDR1 is SGHNT, CDR2 YENEEA. The CDR3 totals 16 residues. The DNA of the CDR3 is TGTGCCAGCAGCTTACTAGCGGGGGAACGCACAGATACGCAGTATTTT. The encoded protein is CASSLLAGERTDTQYF.

The chain employs TRBV7-9 and TRBJ1-3, with TRBD1 matching 8 bases. J was trimmed by 3 bases and V by 1 base; bases with no gene match: 2. The CDR3 has 15 residues. The V gene's germline CDR1 is SEHNR and CDR2 FQNEAQ (reference sequence). The CDR3 protein is CASSLETGDGNTIYF. The CDR3 nucleotides are TGTGCCAGCAGCTTAGAGACAGGGGATGGAAACACCATATATTTT.

This chain connects TRBV6-1 to TRBJ2-1; D is unresolved. CDR3 size: 16 residues. Germline CDR1 and CDR2: MNHNS and SASEGT. Trimming cost V 2 bases and J 3 bases, with 14 bases left between them. CDR3 bases: TGTGCCAGCAGTGAATCTTTAGCAGCGAACTACAATGAGCAGTTCTTC. This sequence encodes CASSESLAANYNEQFF.

The V call is TRBV27, the J call TRBJ1-1; TRBD1 is a possible D gene (5 bases). CDR1 and CDR2 (germline): MNHEY, SMNVEV (reference sequence). This CDR3 spans 15 amino acids. Deletions cut 10 bases from V and 0 bases from J, with 18 bases between. The CDR3 reads CATLPGVSMNTEAFF. CDR3 in DNA: TGTGCCACCCTACCGGGGGTTTCCATGAACACTGAAGCTTTCTTT.

The chain carries TRBV2 and TRBJ2-7; the match to TRBD1 covers 9 bases. Germline V gene data show CDR1 as SNHLY and CDR2 as FYNNEI. The CDR3 runs 16 residues. The trim removed 6 bases at V and 6 bases at J, leaving 15 bases unmatched. CDR3 DNA sequence: TGTGCCAGCAGGCCTCGAACAGGGGGCGAGTCGTTCGAGCAGTACTTC. It yields the protein CASRPRTGGESFEQYF.

The J gene is TRBJ2-4, the V gene TRBV20-1; 8 bases agree with TRBD1. This CDR3 spans 11 amino acids. Germline V gene data show CDR1 as DFQATT and CDR2 as SNEGSKA (reference sequence). J gave up 5 bases and V 8 bases, and 2 bases lay outside the gene matches. The DNA of the CDR3 is TGCAGTTCGGACAGGGAAAACATTCAGTACTTC. Its translation: CSSDRENIQYF.

The chain has TRBV18 and TRBJ2-7; possible D gene TRBD1, 6 bases. The CDR3 covers 13 residues. Looked up from germline, CDR1 is KGHSH and CDR2 is LQKENI. Trimming took off 6 bases at V and 2 bases at J, with 11 bases between the two ends. CDR3 nucleotides: TGTGCCAGCTCCCTCGGACAGACCTACGAGCAGTACTTC. Translated: CASSLGQTYEQYF.

This clone was detected only once. The chain uses TRBV29-1 and TRBJ2-1; 8 bases match TRBD2. From germline, CDR1 is SQVTM and CDR2 ANQGSEA. J gave up 3 bases and V 6 bases, and 7 bases lay outside the gene matches. The CDR3 spans 14 residues. CDR3 protein: CSVPPSGSYNEQFF. The CDR3 DNA is TGCAGCGTCCCTCCAAGCGGGAGCTACAATGAGCAGTTCTTC.

This sequence joins TRBV7-9 and TRBJ2-3; no reliable D call. Germline V gene sequence: CDR1 SEHNR, CDR2 FQNEAQ (reference sequence). Trimming stripped 5 bases from V and 3 bases from J, with 3 bases between. The CDR3 has 11 residues. CDR3 DNA sequence: TGTGCCAGCAGCCAGACAGATACGCAGTATTTT. It specifies CASSQTDTQYF.

The chain combines TRBV19 with TRBJ2-3; 7 nucleotides line up with TRBD1. The CDR3 length is 17 residues. Looked up from germline, CDR1 is LNHDA and CDR2 is SQIVND (reference sequence). J was trimmed by 6 bases and V by 7 bases; bases with no gene match: 19. The CDR3 coding sequence is TGTGCCAGTAAGGGGTTCGGGACAGACCTAAAAGGGGATACGCAGTATTTT. Residues: CASKGFGTDLKGDTQYF.

The chain employs TRBV3-1 (or the pseudogene TRBV3-2) and TRBJ1-6; D call uncertain. The CDR3 sequence is 16 residues long. V lost 1 base and J 3 bases, leaving 10 bases between the germline ends. Germline CDR1 LGHDT, CDR2 YNNKEL (reference sequence). The CDR3 loop is CASSQVATLYNSPLHF. The CDR3 DNA follows: TGTGCCAGCAGCCAAGTAGCAACCCTCTATAATTCACCCCTCCACTTT.

The rearrangement uses TRBV7-3 and TRBJ2-1; D might be TRBD1 (5 bases). V lost 4 bases and J 6 bases, leaving 22 bases between the germline ends. The CDR3 length is 17 residues. Germline V gene sequence: CDR1 SGHTA, CDR2 FQGTGA. In DNA, the CDR3 is TGTGCCAGCAGCTCTGGAGAGAAGGTGCCAGGGTTCAATGAGCAGTTCTTC. This codes for CASSSGEKVPGFNEQFF.

This clone has only one observation. V is TRBV27 and J is TRBJ1-5; D not resolved. Germline lookup yields CDR1 MNHEY and CDR2 SMNVEV (reference sequence). The CDR3 is 15 amino acids. The V end was cut by 0 bases, the J end by 6 bases, with 12 bases between. CDR3 sequence reads: CASSLSIGVSQPQHF. In DNA form, the CDR3 reads TGTGCCAGCAGTTTATCGATCGGGGTATCTCAGCCCCAGCATTTT.

This chain links TRBV28 with TRBJ1-5; maybe TRBD1 (6 bases). Germline values: CDR1 MDHEN, CDR2 SYDVKM. Trimming removed 1 base from V and 3 bases from J, with 13 bases in between. The CDR3 consists of 16 residues. The DNA of the CDR3 is TGTGCCAGCAGTTTATACTCGACAGGCCTCAATCAGCCCCAGCATTTT. Translating it yields CASSLYSTGLNQPQHF.

V is TRBV2 and J is TRBJ1-4, with unresolved D. Trimming shortened V by 7 bases and J by 8 bases, and 17 bases separated the two germline ends. The germline V gene has CDR1 SNHLY and CDR2 FYNNEI. The CDR3 contains 14 residues. CDR3 sequence (DNA): TGTGCCAGCAACCCCTTAGGAGGTGGGGAAAAACTGTTTTTT. Translated, it gives CASNPLGGGEKLFF.

The genes are TRBV4-3 and TRBJ2-7; 7 bases match TRBD1. This CDR3 has 16 amino acids. Germline lookup yields CDR1 LGHNA and CDR2 YSLEER. V lost 0 bases, J lost 1 base, and 6 bases stayed unmatched. The CDR3 DNA reads as TGCGCCAGCAGCCAAGAGCGACAGGGTTCGTCCTACGAGCAGTACTTC. Its translation is CASSQERQGSSYEQYF.